These T cell receptor beta chains were read from a single sample in a study of cytomegalovirus exposure and HLA in healthy donors. The table came from immunoSEQ multiplex PCR; TCRdb's copy has only in-frame clones and leaves some out. The sample yields roughly 130,000 clones, 80% seen once. The specimen sequenced was PBMCs. The receptors here all came from a young man in good health and CMV-seronegative. The CDR3 runs from the conserved cysteine through the conserved F or W. Each record gives: J gene, V gene, D gene, clone size, CDR3 DNA, CDR3 protein. A D gene is named only where the DNA matches it firmly. Some rows mark clone size as missing; the rest say once, few, many or name a class of expanded clone.

TRBJ2-7	TRBV4-1	TRBD2	-	TGCGCCAGCAGCCAAGATTGGGAGCGGGGGGTTGAGTACGAGCAGTACTTC	CASSQDWERGVEYEQYF
TRBJ2-5	TRBV27	TRBD2	-	TGTGCCAGCAGGGGGGGGGAGACCCAGTACTTC	CASRGGETQYF
TRBJ1-2	TRBV5-4	-	once	TGTGCCAGCAGCTTAACTACAGGAGACTATGGCTACACCTTC	CASSLTTGDYGYTF
TRBJ2-2	TRBV7-9	TRBD1	once	TGTGCCAGCAGCTTATTAGGACAGGGGACCGGGGAGCTGTTTTTT	CASSLLGQGTGELFF
TRBJ2-4	TRBV2	TRBD1	once	TGTGCCAGCATGAGGGACAGTGGAAACATTCAGTACTTC	CASMRDSGNIQYF
TRBJ1-4	TRBV6-5	TRBD1	-	TGTGCCAGCAGTTACTTGGGACAGGGTGGTGAAAAACTGTTTTTT	CASSYLGQGGEKLFF
TRBJ2-1	TRBV5-1	-	-	TGCGCCAGCAGCCAGCGGGGACAAGAGTTCTTC	CASSQRGQEFF
TRBJ1-2	TRBV14	-	-	TGTGCCAGCAGCTCGGAACCCAGGGTCTATGGCTACACCTTC	CASSSEPRVYGYTF
TRBJ2-7	TRBV28	TRBD1	-	TGTGCCAGCAGTGGGGACAGGGGGTATTCCTACGAGCAGTACTTC	CASSGDRGYSYEQYF
TRBJ1-5	TRBV7-2	-	-	TGTGCCAGCAGCTACAGCCCTAATCAGCCCCAGCATTTT	CASSYSPNQPQHF
TRBJ1-4	TRBV6-1	-	-	TGTGCCAGCAGTGAAGAGACAGCCACTCGGCGAAAACTGTTTTTT	CASSEETATRRKLFF
TRBJ2-1	TRBV4-2	TRBD2	-	TGTGCCAGCAGCCAAGTCGCGCCGGGAGGGCCCGGCAATGAGCAGTTCTTC	CASSQVAPGGPGNEQFF
TRBJ1-2	TRBV5-8	-	-	TGTGCCAGTAATTATGGCTACACCTTC	CASNYGYTF
TRBJ1-1	TRBV7-9	-	-	TGTGCCAGCAGCTTAGCAAGGAGTAAGACTGAAGCTTTCTTT	CASSLARSKTEAFF
TRBJ2-7	TRBV28	-	few	TGTGCCAGCAGTTCCGGGACTGAGGCCTACGAGCAGTACTTC	CASSSGTEAYEQYF
TRBJ1-5	TRBV28	-	-	TGTGCCAGCAGTTTCCGTCTGAGGCCCCAGCATTTT	CASSFRLRPQHF
TRBJ2-3	TRBV20-1	-	-	TGCAGTGCCTTACTCGTAGATACGCAGTATTTT	CSALLVDTQYF
TRBJ1-3	TRBV6-1	-	-	TGTGCCAGCACACGCGCGGGGTTTTCTGGAAACACCATATATTTT	CASTRAGFSGNTIYF
TRBJ2-1	TRBV28	-	-	TGTGCCAGCAGTTTATCGGCTCGGGGTGAGCAGTTCTTC	CASSLSARGEQFF
TRBJ2-3	TRBV7-2	-	once	TGTGCCAGCAGCTTAGGGACTTTCTGGACGGGCACAGATACGCAGTATTTT	CASSLGTFWTGTDTQYF
TRBJ2-1	TRBV6-4	TRBD1	-	TGTGCCAGCAGTGTGGACAGGGGCAATGAGCAGTTCTTC	CASSVDRGNEQFF
TRBJ1-5	TRBV5-1	-	-	TGCGCCAGCAGCTTGGGAATTAACGAGAATCAGCCCCAGCATTTT	CASSLGINENQPQHF
TRBJ1-1	TRBV6-1	TRBD1	-	TGTGCCAGCAGTGCGACAGGGCGCTACACTGAAGCTTTCTTT	CASSATGRYTEAFF
TRBJ2-3	TRBV6-6	TRBD1	-	TGTGCCAGCAGTTACTCCCGGACAGGACTCACAGATACGCAGTATTTT	CASSYSRTGLTDTQYF
TRBJ1-2	TRBV6-5	TRBD1	-	TGTGCCAGCAGATCAGGGACAGGGGTCTATGGCTACACCTTC	CASRSGTGVYGYTF
TRBJ2-5	TRBV28	-	-	TGTGCCAGCAGCTCGCACCAGCAGGTACAAGAGACCCAGTACTTC	CASSSHQQVQETQYF
TRBJ1-1	TRBV19	TRBD1	-	TGTGCCAGTAGTACGGACAGGGAGGGGGACACTGAAGCTTTCTTT	CASSTDREGDTEAFF
TRBJ2-3	TRBV29-1	-	-	TGCAGCGTTCGCGGGGTGCCGACAGATACGCAGTATTTT	CSVRGVPTDTQYF
TRBJ1-4	TRBV11-2	-	-	TGTGCCAGCAGCTTATGTCAGGGGCGGGAAAAACTGTTTTTT	CASSLCQGREKLFF
TRBJ1-2	TRBV18	-	-	TGTGCCAGCTCACTTGACAGGCTAGTTTGGGATGGCTACACCTTC	CASSLDRLVWDGYTF
TRBJ2-2	TRBV5-1	-	few	TGCGCCAGCAGCTTGGCAGAGGCGGCGAACACCGGGGAGCTGTTTTTT	CASSLAEAANTGELFF
TRBJ1-3	TRBV5-1	-	-	TGCGCCAGCAGCGTGGGACGGGGCTCTGGAAACACCATATATTTT	CASSVGRGSGNTIYF
TRBJ1-2	TRBV7-9	TRBD1	-	TGTGCCAGCAGCACCCTCGTGGGACAGGGCCCGCCTGAGAACTATGGCTACACCTTC	CASSTLVGQGPPENYGYTF
TRBJ2-7	TRBV27	-	-	TGTGCCAGCAGTTGTCTGTTCTACGAGCAGTACTTC	CASSCLFYEQYF
TRBJ2-3	TRBV7-3	-	-	TGTGCCAGCAGCTTAACGTCAGGGTTTTACACAGATACGCAGTATTTT	CASSLTSGFYTDTQYF
TRBJ1-2	TRBV6-1	TRBD1	-	TGTGCCAGCAGTGGGGGGACAGGGTGGAACACCTTC	CASSGGTGWNTF
TRBJ2-5	TRBV5-4	-	-	TGTGCCAGCAGCTTGATGTCCAGTTTCGGGGAGACCCAGTACTTC	CASSLMSSFGETQYF
TRBJ1-1	TRBV27	-	-	TGTGCCAGATTCGGAGCTTTCTTT	CARFGAFF
TRBJ1-5	TRBV27	-	-	TGTGCCAGCAGTTCCACCCGGAATCAGCCCCAGCATTTT	CASSSTRNQPQHF
TRBJ2-1	TRBV6-4	TRBD2	once	TGTGCCAGCAGTGACCTGGCTAGCGGGTCGTACAATGAGCAGTTCTTC	CASSDLASGSYNEQFF
TRBJ2-5	TRBV7-9	-	-	TGTGCCAGCAGCCACAGGGTCGGTAAGACCCAGTACTTC	CASSHRVGKTQYF
TRBJ1-5	TRBV5-8	-	-	TGTGCCAGCAGCTTAAGGGGGAATCAGCCCCAGCATTTT	CASSLRGNQPQHF
TRBJ2-7	TRBV7-9	-	-	TGTGCCAGCAGCTTTCCCCAGGGGCTCGAGCAGTACTTC	CASSFPQGLEQYF
TRBJ2-2	TRBV30	-	-	TGTGCCTGGAGTGTACGTGAGACCGGGGAGCTGTTTTTT	CAWSVRETGELFF
TRBJ1-2	TRBV28	-	-	TGTGCCAGCAGTTTAAAGGACAACCGACTAGCCGATGGCTACACCTTC	CASSLKDNRLADGYTF
TRBJ2-7	TRBV7-2	-	-	TGTGCCAGCAGCCCACGGCGGGGAGACTTCGAGCAGTACTTC	CASSPRRGDFEQYF
TRBJ2-7	TRBV5-5	TRBD2	few	TGTGCCAGCGGACGGGGAGCGGGGATGGGACACGAGCAGTACTTC	CASGRGAGMGHEQYF
TRBJ2-2	TRBV9	-	-	TGTGCCAGCAGCGTAGCTGGCGGAAACGGGGAGCTGTTTTTT	CASSVAGGNGELFF
TRBJ1-5	TRBV15	-	few	TGTGCCACCAGCAGAACCCGGGGAGGTAAAAGTAGCAATCAGCCCCAGCATTTT	CATSRTRGGKSSNQPQHF
TRBJ2-7	TRBV6-5	-	once	TGTGCCACCTCCCAGGGTCCCCACGAGCAGTACTTC	CATSQGPHEQYF
TRBJ2-7	TRBV5-1	-	-	TGCGCCAGCAGCTTGATGGGGGGTACAAGCTCCTACGAGCAGTACTTC	CASSLMGGTSSYEQYF
TRBJ2-2	TRBV7-2	TRBD2	once	TGTGCCAGCAGCATCCGACTAGCGGGGAACACCGGGGAGCTGTTTTTT	CASSIRLAGNTGELFF
TRBJ1-6	TRBV6-5	-	-	TGTGCCAGCAGTGACTTCAGGGGTTCACCCCTCCACTTT	CASSDFRGSPLHF